Below, 32 T cell receptor beta chains from the same sample are listed, as sequenced in a study of blood T cell repertoires in COVID-19. Method: immunoSEQ multiplex PCR; TCRdb's copy keeps in-frame clones and lacks some. The sample records under 100,000 clones, about nine tenths being singletons. Sequenced material: peripheral blood. The source of these receptors is a man aged 45-60 years with acute or convalescent COVID-19.

The rearrangement links TRBV3-1 (or the pseudogene TRBV3-2) to TRBJ1-2; D remains unclear. This CDR3 has 14 amino acids. Looked up from germline, CDR1 is LGHDT and CDR2 is YNNKEL (reference sequence). With 4 bases removed from V and 7 bases from J, the gap between germline ends came to 16 bases. CDR3 residues: CASSLLALEGGYTF. CDR3 sequence (DNA): TGTGCCAGCAGCCTCCTGGCGCTAGAAGGTGGCTACACCTTC.

The V and J genes are TRBV11-2 and TRBJ2-1; D is perhaps TRBD2 (6 bases). The CDR3 contains 16 residues. Germline V gene lookup returns CDR1 SGHAT and CDR2 FQNNGV. V gave up 1 base and J gave up 7 bases, with 17 bases separating them. CDR3 in amino acids: CASSLGFVGRRNEQFF. The CDR3 region has the DNA TGTGCCAGCAGCTTAGGTTTTGTCGGGAGAAGGAATGAGCAGTTCTTC.

The chain links TRBV7-2 to TRBJ2-5; 7 bases are a match to TRBD1. This CDR3 is built from 16 residues. Germline CDR1 is SGHTA and CDR2 is FQGNSA. Losses at the gene ends were 5 bases for V and 5 bases for J; bases not matched to a gene: 14. CDR3 sequence: CASSHRRNRGWETQYF. The CDR3 DNA reads as TGTGCCAGCAGCCATAGACGAAACAGGGGATGGGAGACCCAGTACTTC. The whole variable domain, remainder taken from reference TRBV7-2 and TRBJ2-5, is GAGVSQSPSNKVTEKGKDVELRCDPISGHTALYWYRQSLGQGLEFLIYFQGNSAPDKSGLPSDRFSAERTGGSVSTLTIQRTQQEDSAVYLCASSHRRNRGWETQYFGPGTRLLVL.

This clone occurred once. The chain has TRBV19 and TRBJ2-2, with unresolved D. V lost 6 bases to trimming and J lost 3 bases, with 8 bases between them. Germline V gives CDR1 LNHDA, CDR2 SQIVND (reference sequence). CDR3 size: 13 residues. This CDR3 is CASRTSDTGELFF. As DNA, the CDR3 is TGTGCCAGTAGGACCAGCGACACCGGGGAGCTGTTTTTT.

This clone was seen a single time. The genes are TRBV7-8 and TRBJ1-1, with no clear D. The CDR3 loop spans 14 amino acids. CDR1 is SGHVS, CDR2 FQNEAQ, per germline. Trimming shortened V by 5 bases and J by 1 base, and 11 bases separated the two germline ends. CDR3: CASSPVTENTEAFF. In DNA form, the CDR3 reads TGTGCCAGCAGCCCCGTGACTGAGAACACTGAAGCTTTCTTT.

V gene TRBV2 combines with J gene TRBJ1-1, with TRBD1 identical over 8 bases. The CDR3 has 13 residues. V was pared by 11 bases and J by 4 bases, with 9 bases of the junction left unmatched. The germline V gene encodes CDR1 SNHLY and CDR2 FYNNEI. CDR3 loop: CAATGGGATEAFF. The CDR3 nucleotides are TGTGCCGCCACAGGGGGAGGGGCCACTGAAGCTTTCTTT.

V gene TRBV6-6 combines with J gene TRBJ1-3, with D uncertain. The CDR3 has 10 amino acids. Trimming removed 8 bases from V and 7 bases from J, with 6 bases in between. Germline V CDR1 and CDR2: MNHNY, SVGAGI (reference sequence). The CDR3 protein is CASGSNTIYF. In nucleotides, the CDR3 is TGTGCCAGCGGTTCGAACACCATATATTTT.

J is TRBJ2-1 and V is TRBV27; tentatively, D is TRBD2 (6 bases). The CDR3 spans 16 residues. Germline-derived CDR1 and CDR2 are MNHEY and SMNVEV (reference sequence). Trimming shortened V by 3 bases and J by 6 bases, and 18 bases separated the two germline ends. Here the CDR3 DNA reads TGTGCCAGCAGTTTCATCCGCCTGGGGGACTCCAATGAGCAGTTCTTC. This encodes CASSFIRLGDSNEQFF.

The chain combines TRBV5-1 with TRBJ2-7; 8 nucleotides agree with TRBD1. Germline CDR1 is SGHRS and CDR2 is YFSETQ. The CDR3 is made up of 13 amino acids. The trim removed 4 bases at V and 7 bases at J, leaving 7 bases unmatched. The CDR3 protein is CASSGGTGGEQYF. The DNA for the CDR3 is TGCGCCAGCAGCGGGGGGACAGGTGGTGAGCAGTACTTC.

The genes are TRBV10-3 and TRBJ2-2, with 10 bases fitting TRBD2. Per the germline V gene, CDR1 is ENHRY and CDR2 is SYGVKD. V lost 6 bases and J lost 7; bases outside the gene matches: 8. The CDR3 extends over 15 amino acids. The CDR3 DNA reads TGTGCCATCAGCAAGGAGAGCGGGAGGGTCGGGGAGCTGTTTTTT. Amino acid sequence: CAISKESGRVGELFF.

The chain joins TRBV11-2 to TRBJ2-7, with 8 bases fitting TRBD2. The CDR3 has 15 residues. Germline CDR1 is SGHAT and CDR2 is FQNNGV. J was trimmed by 3 bases and V by 5 bases; bases with no gene match: 9. In nucleotides, the CDR3 is TGTGCCAGCAGCCCGAGCCCCGGGGGGGACTACGAGCAGTACTTC. This codes for CASSPSPGGDYEQYF.

The genes are TRBV5-1 and TRBJ2-7; a possible D gene is TRBD1 (6 bases). CDR3 length equals 14 residues. Germline-derived CDR1 and CDR2 are SGHRS and YFSETQ. The ends were cut back, 6 bases at V and 7 bases at J, with 20 bases in the middle. The CDR3 nucleotides read TGCGCCAGCAACCCTCAGACAGGAACGGGGGAGCAGTACTTC. It yields the protein CASNPQTGTGEQYF.

The chain links TRBV7-9 to TRBJ2-7, with 8 bases lining up with TRBD1. The CDR3 length is 14 residues. The junction had 3 bases not matched to a gene; V was cut back by 4 bases and J by 1 base. Germline V gene sequence: CDR1 SEHNR, CDR2 FQNEAQ (reference sequence). In DNA form, the CDR3 reads TGTGCCAGCAGCTCCGGGACAGGTTCCTACGAGCAGTACTTC. Translated, it gives CASSSGTGSYEQYF.

In the case of this clone: Germline and junction disagree at one end, which may indicate a read error. The CDR3 bases are TGTGCCAGCAGTAACTCGGGACAGGGGTATGGAGCTTTCTTT. Translated, it gives CASSNSGQGYGAFF. This chain uses TRBV6-5 with TRBJ1-1; 10 nucleotides match TRBD1. Germline assignment: CDR1 MNHEY and CDR2 SVGAGI. The CDR3 loop spans 14 amino acids.

The genes are TRBV5-1 and TRBJ2-1; D remains ambiguous. The germline CDR1 and CDR2 sequences are SGHRS and YFSETQ. The V gene lost 3 bases and the J gene lost 2 bases, with 18 bases spanning the gap. This CDR3 has 17 residues. The DNA of the CDR3 is TGCGCCAGCAGCTACTTACCTAGTTTTACTACCTACAATGAGCAGTTCTTC. It specifies CASSYLPSFTTYNEQFF.

This chain links TRBV6-5 with TRBJ1-4, with D unresolved. V lost 7 bases to trimming and J lost 7 bases, with 10 bases between them. The CDR3 is made up of 12 amino acids. Germline assignment: CDR1 MNHEY and CDR2 SVGAGI. CDR3 residues: CASMGNGEKLFF. The CDR3, as DNA: TGTGCCAGCATGGGCAATGGTGAAAAACTGTTTTTT.

V is TRBV11-3 and J is TRBJ2-3; no definite D call. The length of the CDR3 is 16 residues. Germline V gene lookup returns CDR1 SGHNT and CDR2 YENEEA. V was clipped by 1 base and J by 0 bases, with 11 bases between them. Here the CDR3 DNA reads TGTGCCAGCAGCTTAGGAGCCGCCTCTAGCACAGATACGCAGTATTTT. Translation gives CASSLGAASSTDTQYF.

Only a few counts were recorded for this clone. The rearrangement uses TRBV6-4 and TRBJ1-2; TRBD1 aligns across 7 bases. CDR3 length: 13 residues. Looked up from germline, CDR1 is MRHNA and CDR2 is SNTAGT. V dropped 6 bases and J dropped 6; count of bases not matched to a gene: 7. The DNA for the CDR3 is TGTGCCAGCAGCGAACAGGGGAACGATGGCTACACCTTC. Translating it yields CASSEQGNDGYTF.

The chain employs TRBV7-2 and TRBJ2-3; no clear D gene. CDR1 is SGHTA and CDR2 is FQGNSA in the germline V gene. This CDR3 has 17 amino acids. Trimming took off 1 base at V and 2 bases at J, with 16 bases between the two ends. CDR3 protein: CASSLGSSLVLTDTQYF. The CDR3 coding sequence is TGTGCCAGCAGCTTAGGGAGCTCGCTAGTCCTCACAGATACGCAGTATTTT. The full variable domain, its missing parts supplied by reference TRBV7-2 and TRBJ2-3, is GAGVSQSPSNKVTEKGKDVELRCDPISGHTALYWYRQSLGQGLEFLIYFQGNSAPDKSGLPSDRFSAERTGGSVSTLTIQRTQQEDSAVYLCASSLGSSLVLTDTQYFGPGTRLTVL.

The chain has TRBV7-9 and TRBJ2-2; no definite D call. Germline V gives CDR1 SEHNR, CDR2 FQNEAQ (reference sequence). The CDR3 covers 14 residues. V was trimmed by 1 base and J by 2 bases, leaving 5 bases between them. CDR3 sequence reads: CASSLDINTGELFF. As DNA, the CDR3 is TGTGCCAGCAGCTTAGACATTAACACCGGGGAGCTGTTTTTT.

The rearrangement joins TRBV7-2 to TRBJ2-7; maybe TRBD2 (6 bases). The germline V gene encodes CDR1 SGHTA and CDR2 FQGNSA. The CDR3 contains 12 residues. V gave up 5 bases and J gave up 12 bases, with 17 bases separating them. The CDR3 nucleotides are TGTGCCAGCAGCCGGGACTCTACAAATCTGTACTTC. Translated: CASSRDSTNLYF.

The genes are TRBV18 and TRBJ2-7; tentatively, D is TRBD1 (5 bases). Trimming stripped 3 bases from V and 2 bases from J, with 14 bases between. This CDR3 is 15 amino acids long. Germline values: CDR1 KGHSH, CDR2 LQKENI. CDR3 sequence reads: CASSPVGREAYEQYF. The DNA for the CDR3 is TGTGCCAGCTCACCGGTTGGCAGGGAAGCCTACGAGCAGTACTTC.

The chain links TRBV27 to TRBJ2-3; 8 nucleotides match TRBD1. There are 15 residues in the CDR3. Germline V gene data show CDR1 as MNHEY and CDR2 as SMNVEV (reference sequence). J lost 2 bases, V lost 7 bases, and 8 bases had no gene match. CDR3 amino acids: CASILRTGTTDTQYF. DNA of the CDR3: TGTGCCAGCATACTCCGGACAGGGACCACAGATACGCAGTATTTT.

The chain joins TRBV2 to TRBJ2-7; D is possibly TRBD1 (6 bases). V was clipped by 7 bases and J by 5 bases, with 21 bases between them. CDR1 is SNHLY and CDR2 is FYNNEI in the germline V gene. This CDR3 is built from 15 residues. DNA for the CDR3: TGTGCCAGCATTCTCCTGGTGACAGGCCGCAACGAGCAGTACTTC. Translating gives CASILLVTGRNEQYF. Variable domain in full (rest from reference TRBV2 and TRBJ2-7): EPEVTQTPSHQVTQMGQEVILRCVPISNHLYFYWYRQILGQKVEFLVSFYNNEISEKSEIFDDQFSVERPDGSNFTLKIRSTKLEDSAMYFCASILLVTGRNEQYFGPGTRLTVT.

This chain links TRBV28 with TRBJ1-2; 9 nucleotides align to TRBD1. The germline CDR1 and CDR2 sequences are MDHEN and SYDVKM. J gave up 2 bases and V 4 bases, and 5 bases lay outside the gene matches. This CDR3 region has 15 residues. CDR3 in DNA: TGTGCCAGCAGTTCCGCCGGGACAGGGAACTATGGCTACACCTTC. Amino acid sequence: CASSSAGTGNYGYTF.

The gene calls are TRBV7-2 and TRBJ2-7, with D possibly matching TRBD2 (6 bases). The V gene's germline CDR1 is SGHTA and CDR2 FQGNSA. CDR3 length equals 15 residues. The V gene lost 5 bases and the J gene lost 2 bases, with 16 bases spanning the gap. The CDR3 loop is CASSLGTLSPYEQYF. Here the CDR3 DNA reads TGTGCCAGCAGCCTCGGGACTTTATCTCCCTACGAGCAGTACTTC.

V usage is TRBV27 and J usage is TRBJ1-2; possibly TRBD1 for D (6 bases). In germline, CDR1 is MNHEY, CDR2 SMNVEV (reference sequence). This CDR3 contains 14 residues. V gave up 3 bases and J gave up 4 bases, with 12 bases separating them. CDR3 region: CASSLSGGAYGYTF. The CDR3 DNA follows: TGTGCCAGCAGTTTGTCTGGGGGGGCCTATGGCTACACCTTC.

The CDR3 DNA is TGCGCCAGCAGCACGAACCTGGGCCGCAATACGCAGTATTTT. It specifies CASSTNLGRNTQYF. The chain carries TRBV5-1 and TRBJ2-3; no firm D call. The CDR3 is 14 residues long. The germline gives CDR1 SGHRS, CDR2 YFSETQ. Trimming removed 4 bases from V and 7 bases from J, with 16 bases in between.

The V and J genes are TRBV24-1 and TRBJ1-5; 7 positions match TRBD1. Germline V gives CDR1 KGHDR, CDR2 SFDVKD. This CDR3 is built from 14 residues. Germline trimming cut 4 bases from V and 7 bases from J; bases unmatched to any gene: 6. CDR3 loop: CATSDPDRQQPQHF. The DNA for the CDR3 is TGTGCCACCAGTGACCCGGACAGGCAACAGCCCCAGCATTTT.

The CDR3 coding sequence is TGTGCCAGCAGTTACCCAGGGACAGGGGAGGGAGAGACCCAGTACTTC. Encoded protein: CASSYPGTGEGETQYF. The chain employs TRBV6-6 and TRBJ2-5; TRBD1 matches 10 bases. Germline lookup yields CDR1 MNHNY and CDR2 SVGAGI (reference sequence). Germline trimming cut 2 bases from V and 4 bases from J; bases unmatched to any gene: 7. The CDR3 is 16 amino acids.

This chain uses TRBV3-1 (or the pseudogene TRBV3-2) with TRBJ1-2; D is unclear. Germline lookup yields CDR1 LGHDT and CDR2 YNNKEL (reference sequence). The V and J ends lost 4 bases and 8 bases respectively, with 14 bases between them. This CDR3 has 13 residues. The CDR3 DNA follows: TGTGCCAGCAGCCTGAGCCCTGGTTGGGGCTACACCTTC. Translated, it gives CASSLSPGWGYTF.

This rearrangement joins TRBV10-3 to TRBJ2-7; 7 positions agree with TRBD2. V trimming: 6 bases; J trimming: 0 bases; junction bases outside the gene matches: 8. CDR3 length: 15 residues. CDR1 and CDR2 from the germline V gene are ENHRY and SYGVKD. The CDR3, as DNA: TGTGCCATCAGCGTGGGGGGAGGGACCTCCTACGAGCAGTACTTC. Translation: CAISVGGGTSYEQYF.